Given below is one TCR beta chain in context. This specimen belongs to a study of cytomegalovirus exposure and HLA in healthy donors. The PCR had 60 Vbeta and 13 Jbeta primers. Repertoires were generated with immunoSEQ multiplex PCR, while TCRdb's copy carries only in-frame clones and drops some. The sample holds 100,000 to 150,000 clones. The ends lost 2 bases at V and 9 bases at J; junction bases unmatched: 6. CDR3 length: 14 residues. Germline V lookup: CDR1 SNHLY, CDR2 FYNNEI. This receptor was obtained from a man aged 35-49 years in good health and CMV-seronegative. J is TRBJ2-1 and V is TRBV2; 8 bases line up with TRBD2. The source material was PBMCs. The CDR3 loop is CASSETSGVGEQFF. The CDR3 DNA is TGTGCCAGCAGTGAAACTAGCGGTGTGGGTGAGCAGTTCTTC. Together with reference TRBV2 and TRBJ2-1, the CDR3 gives the full variable domain: EPEVTQTPSHQVTQMGQEVILRCVPISNHLYFYWYRQILGQKVEFLVSFYNNEISEKSEIFDDQFSVERPDGSNFTLKIRSTKLEDSAMYFCASSETSGVGEQFFGPGTRLTVL.